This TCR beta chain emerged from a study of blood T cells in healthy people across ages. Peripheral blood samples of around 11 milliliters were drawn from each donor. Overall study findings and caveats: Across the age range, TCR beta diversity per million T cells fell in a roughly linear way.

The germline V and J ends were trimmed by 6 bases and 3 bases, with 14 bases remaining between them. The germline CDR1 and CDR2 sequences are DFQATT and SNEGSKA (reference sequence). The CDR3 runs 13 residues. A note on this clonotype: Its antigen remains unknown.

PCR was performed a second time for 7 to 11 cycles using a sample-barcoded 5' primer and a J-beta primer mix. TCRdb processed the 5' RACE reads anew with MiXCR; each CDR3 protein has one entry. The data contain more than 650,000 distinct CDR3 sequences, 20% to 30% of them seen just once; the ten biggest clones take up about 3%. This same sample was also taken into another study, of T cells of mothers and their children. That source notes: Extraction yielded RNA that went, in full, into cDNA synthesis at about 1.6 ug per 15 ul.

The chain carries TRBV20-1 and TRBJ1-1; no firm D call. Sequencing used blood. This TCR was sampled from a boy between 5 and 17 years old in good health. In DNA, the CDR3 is TGCAGTGCCGTGACGCTTGGGGACACTGAAGCTTTCTTT. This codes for CSAVTLGDTEAFF.